This record looks at one TCR beta chain sequence and its context. The data were produced by immunoSEQ multiplex PCR, yet TCRdb's version contains in-frame clones alone and is incomplete. The table includes about 97,000 clones, around nine tenths detected once. The germline V gene encodes CDR1 MNHNS and CDR2 SASEGT. V lost 1 base and J lost 13, with 13 bases in between. CDR3 size: 13 residues. The sample is drawn from a study of T cell responses to AZD1222 COVID-19 vaccine. The clonotype was recovered from an adult in good health. Sequenced here: peripheral blood, sampled on day 0 of AZD1222 vaccination. This chain links TRBV6-1 with TRBJ1-4, with D possibly TRBD1 on 6 matching bases. The CDR3 loop reads CASSEVGQQTLFF. CDR3 DNA sequence: TGTGCCAGCAGTGAAGTAGGACAGCAAACACTGTTTTTT.